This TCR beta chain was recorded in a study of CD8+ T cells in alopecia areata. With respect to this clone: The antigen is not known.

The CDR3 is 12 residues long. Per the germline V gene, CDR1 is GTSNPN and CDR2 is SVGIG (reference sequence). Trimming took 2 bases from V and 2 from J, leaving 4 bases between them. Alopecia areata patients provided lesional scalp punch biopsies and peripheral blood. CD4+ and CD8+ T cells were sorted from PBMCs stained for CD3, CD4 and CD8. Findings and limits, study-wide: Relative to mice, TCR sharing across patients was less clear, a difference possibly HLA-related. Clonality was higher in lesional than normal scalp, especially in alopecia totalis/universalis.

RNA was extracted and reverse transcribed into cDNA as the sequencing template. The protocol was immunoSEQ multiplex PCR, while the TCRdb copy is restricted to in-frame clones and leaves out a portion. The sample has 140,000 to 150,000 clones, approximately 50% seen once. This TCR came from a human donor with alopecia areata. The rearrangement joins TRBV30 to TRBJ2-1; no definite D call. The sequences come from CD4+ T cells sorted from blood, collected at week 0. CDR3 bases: TGTGCCTGGAGTCGGGCCTACAATGAGCAGTTCTTC. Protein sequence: CAWSRAYNEQFF.